This T cell receptor (beta chain) was identified in a study of blood T cells in healthy people across ages. Study-wide background: About one barcoded beta molecule was captured per two T cells (by template switching). Whole-study findings and limits: Expanded clonotype shifts may have been confounded, as the donors had an unknown CMV status. Naive T cell percentage and TCR beta diversity correlated strongly.

Healthy Russian Caucasian donors spanned ages about 6 to 100 years. Next came a second PCR, run for roughly 6 to 11 cycles, which used a sample-barcoded 5' primer along with a J-beta primer mix. One entry per CDR3 protein, called by TCRdb with MiXCR from the 5' RACE reads. The sample lists roughly 800,000 distinct CDR3 sequences; roughly 64% were seen once. On this clonotype itself: Its antigen is not known.

The origin of this receptor is a man under 40 in good health. Sequencing was done on a sample of blood.

The CDR3 DNA reads TGTGCCAGTACTTGGGAGGGGGCCGGCTATGGCTACACCTTC. Protein: CASTWEGAGYGYTF. V and J are TRBV7-9 and TRBJ1-2; 7 bases fit TRBD1. V was pared by 9 bases and J by 4 bases, with 11 bases of the junction left unmatched. Germline V gives CDR1 SEHNR, CDR2 FQNEAQ (reference sequence). The CDR3 is made up of 14 amino acids.